The 5 T cell receptor beta chains given below trace back to one sample, sequenced in a study of cytomegalovirus exposure and HLA in healthy donors. PCR employed 60 Vbeta and 13 Jbeta primers. The method was immunoSEQ multiplex PCR; TCRdb's version includes in-frame clones alone and lacks a portion of them. The data contain approximately 140,000 clones, roughly four fifths of them seen just once; the ten biggest clones take up around 1.8%. Source material: PBMCs. The receptors here all came from a woman in her forties or fifties in good health and CMV-seronegative.

Here the CDR3 reads CASSISAGSGANVLTF. The CDR3 DNA is TGTGCCAGTAGTATTTCGGCAGGCTCTGGGGCCAACGTCCTGACTTTC. The chain is built from TRBV19 and TRBJ2-6; D not certain. V gave up 3 bases and J gave up 0 bases, with 9 bases separating them. The CDR3 extends over 16 amino acids. Germline V gives CDR1 LNHDA, CDR2 SQIVND (reference sequence).

The rearrangement joins TRBV7-3 to TRBJ2-3, with TRBD2 identical over 12 bases. The V and J ends lost 1 base and 2 bases, in that order; junction bases with no gene match: 13. The V gene's germline CDR1 is SGHTA and CDR2 FQGTGA. The CDR3 runs to 20 residues. This CDR3 reads CASSLKPRRLAGGNTDTQYF. CDR3 sequence (DNA): TGTGCCAGCAGCTTAAAACCTCGGCGGCTAGCGGGAGGGAACACAGATACGCAGTATTTT.

The genes are TRBV6-5 and TRBJ2-1, with D maybe TRBD2 (5 bases). The V end was cut by 6 bases, the J end by 5 bases, with 14 bases between. Germline loops: CDR1 MNHEY, CDR2 SVGAGI. This CDR3 spans 14 amino acids. The CDR3 protein is CASRLTATNNEQFF. The CDR3 nucleotides are TGTGCCAGCAGGCTCACTGCGACTAACAATGAGCAGTTCTTC.

The chain links TRBV7-6 to TRBJ1-1; D is possibly TRBD1 (5 bases). The CDR3 extends over 18 amino acids. V lost 0 bases to trimming and J lost 5 bases, with 22 bases between them. From germline, CDR1 is SGHVS and CDR2 FNYEAQ. The CDR3 nucleotides read TGTGCCAGCAGCTTAGCGCCTGGGCAGGGTCGGTGGTTGACTGAAGCTTTCTTT. It specifies CASSLAPGQGRWLTEAFF.

The chain couples TRBV11-2 to TRBJ1-1, with D perhaps matching TRBD1 (6 bases). Germline V CDR1 and CDR2: SGHAT, FQNNGV. The V end was cut by 4 bases, the J end by 4 bases, with 16 bases between. This CDR3 region has 15 residues. Written as DNA, the CDR3 is TGTGCCAGCAGCTCGGACAGAGCCCCGGGCACTGAAGCTTTCTTT. This translates into CASSSDRAPGTEAFF.